A selection of T cell receptor beta chains follows, all from one sample in a study of lymphopenia after photon versus proton radiotherapy. This table comes from immunoSEQ multiplex PCR, and its TCRdb copy is limited to in-frame clones, with some not included. The profile covers more than 25,000 clones, with roughly 89% appearing a single time and about 19% taken by the ten largest. Sample: peripheral blood, taken from a patient treated with photon-based radiotherapy. These TCRs come from a man aged 50 to 60 with gastric cancer. CDR3s include the opening cysteine and the closing phenylalanine or tryptophan.

TRBJ1-5 TRBV18 CASSPQGYQPQHF
TRBJ1-2 TRBV5-1 CASSLAVGKGGYTF
TRBJ1-6 TRBV5-8 CASSWTGNSPLHF
TRBJ1-3 TRBV19 CASSRQGGGNTIYF
TRBJ2-1 TRBV11-1 CASSHLAGPYNEQFF
TRBJ1-2 TRBV6-5 CASSPAGTGGGYTF
TRBJ2-2 TRBV9 CASSPTGGGELFF
TRBJ2-2 TRBV7-8 CASSLGGTGELFF
TRBJ1-6 TRBV4-3 CASSQGTAGPSPLHF
TRBJ1-1 TRBV7-2 CASSLDRGRSAFF
TRBJ2-5 TRBV9 CASSGSGRIQETQYF
TRBJ2-2 TRBV11-2 CASRPQGARTGELFF